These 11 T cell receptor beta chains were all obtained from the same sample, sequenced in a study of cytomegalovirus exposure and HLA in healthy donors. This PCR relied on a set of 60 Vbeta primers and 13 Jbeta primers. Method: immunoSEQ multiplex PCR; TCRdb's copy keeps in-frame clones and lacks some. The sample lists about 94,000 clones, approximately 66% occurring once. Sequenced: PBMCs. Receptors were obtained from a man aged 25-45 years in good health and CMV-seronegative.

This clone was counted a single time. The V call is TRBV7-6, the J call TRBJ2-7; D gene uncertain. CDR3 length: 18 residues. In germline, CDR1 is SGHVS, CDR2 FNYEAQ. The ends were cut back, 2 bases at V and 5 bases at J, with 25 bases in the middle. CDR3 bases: TGTGCCAGCAGCTTACACAGCACTGATCGCTTTGAGAACGACGAGCAGTACTTC. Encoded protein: CASSLHSTDRFENDEQYF.

The CDR3 region has the DNA TGTGCCAGCAGTGACGGGGCTAGCGGGGAGTCCGGGGAGCTGTTTTTT. Translating gives CASSDGASGESGELFF. The rearrangement joins TRBV6-4 to TRBJ2-2; 9 nucleotides agree with TRBD2. Germline CDR1 MRHNA, CDR2 SNTAGT. CDR3 length equals 16 residues. Trimming removed 2 bases from V and 6 bases from J; junction bases left unmatched: 7.

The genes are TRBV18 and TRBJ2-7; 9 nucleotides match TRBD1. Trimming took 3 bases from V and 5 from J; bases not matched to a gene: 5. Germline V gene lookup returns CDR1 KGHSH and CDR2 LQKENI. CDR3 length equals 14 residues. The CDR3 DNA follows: TGTGCCAGCTCACCCCCCGGGACAGGGAACGAGCAGTACTTC. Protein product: CASSPPGTGNEQYF.

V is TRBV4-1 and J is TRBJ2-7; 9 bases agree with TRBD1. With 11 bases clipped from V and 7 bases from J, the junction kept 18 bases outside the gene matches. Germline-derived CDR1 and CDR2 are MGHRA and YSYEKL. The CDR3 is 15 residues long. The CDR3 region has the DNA TGCGCCGTCTCCCCGGGACAGGGTTCTTTTAAGGAGCAGTACTTC. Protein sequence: CAVSPGQGSFKEQYF.

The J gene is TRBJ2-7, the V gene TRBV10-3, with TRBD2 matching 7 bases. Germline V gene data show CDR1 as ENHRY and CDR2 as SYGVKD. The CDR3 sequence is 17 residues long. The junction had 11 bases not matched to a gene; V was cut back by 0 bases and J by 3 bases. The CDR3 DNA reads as TGTGCCATCAGTGAGTCCCACATGGGGGGGGTTAACTACGAGCAGTACTTC. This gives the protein CAISESHMGGVNYEQYF.

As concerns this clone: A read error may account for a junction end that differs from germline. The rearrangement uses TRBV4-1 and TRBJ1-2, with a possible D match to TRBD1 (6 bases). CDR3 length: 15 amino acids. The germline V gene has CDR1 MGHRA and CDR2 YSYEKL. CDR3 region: CVSSGTFPANYGYTF. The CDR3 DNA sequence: TGCGTCAGCAGCGGGACATTCCCCGCTAACTATGGCTACACCTTC.

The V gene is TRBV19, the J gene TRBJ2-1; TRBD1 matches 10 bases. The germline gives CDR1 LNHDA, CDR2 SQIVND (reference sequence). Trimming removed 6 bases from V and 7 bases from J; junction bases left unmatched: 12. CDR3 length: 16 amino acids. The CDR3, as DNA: TGTGCCAGTAGAAGATTTGGGACAGGGGATACTAATGAGCAGTTCTTC. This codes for CASRRFGTGDTNEQFF.

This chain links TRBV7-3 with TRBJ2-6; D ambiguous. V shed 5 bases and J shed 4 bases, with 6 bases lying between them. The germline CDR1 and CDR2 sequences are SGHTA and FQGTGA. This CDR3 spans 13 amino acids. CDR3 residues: CASSPAGANVLTF. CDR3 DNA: TGTGCCAGCAGCCCCGCGGGGGCCAACGTCCTGACTTTC.

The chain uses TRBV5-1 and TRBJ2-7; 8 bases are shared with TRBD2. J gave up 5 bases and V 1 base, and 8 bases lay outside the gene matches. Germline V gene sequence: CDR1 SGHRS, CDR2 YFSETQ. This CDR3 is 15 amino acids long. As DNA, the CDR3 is TGCGCCAGCAGCTTGCTCCCGGGACTAGGGGACGAGCAGTACTTC. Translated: CASSLLPGLGDEQYF.

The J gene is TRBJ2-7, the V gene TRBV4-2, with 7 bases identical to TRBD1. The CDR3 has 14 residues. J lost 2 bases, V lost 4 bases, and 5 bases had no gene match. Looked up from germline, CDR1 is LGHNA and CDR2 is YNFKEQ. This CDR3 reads CASSPRTGPYEQYF. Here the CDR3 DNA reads TGTGCCAGCAGCCCCCGGACAGGCCCCTACGAGCAGTACTTC.

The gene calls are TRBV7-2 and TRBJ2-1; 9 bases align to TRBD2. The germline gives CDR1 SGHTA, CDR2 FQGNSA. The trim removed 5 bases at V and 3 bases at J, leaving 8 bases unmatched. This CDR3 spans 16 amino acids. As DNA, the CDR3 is TGTGCCAGCAGCCCAATAGCGGGAGTTTACTACAATGAGCAGTTCTTC. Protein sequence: CASSPIAGVYYNEQFF.